A single sample gave rise to the 2 T cell receptor beta chains below, sequenced in a study of blood T cell repertoires in COVID-19. Only in-frame clones appear in the TCRdb table, and some are missing; sequencing was by immunoSEQ multiplex PCR. The data show some 230,000 clones, less than 90% seen once. Sequenced input: peripheral blood. The source is an older woman who had recovered from COVID-19.

The V call is TRBV4-3, the J call TRBJ2-2; 10 nucleotides line up with TRBD1. J gave up 0 bases and V 3 bases, and 4 bases lay outside the gene matches. This CDR3 is built from 17 residues. CDR1 is LGHNA, CDR2 YSLEER, per germline. The CDR3 reads CASSQGTGAANTGELFF. The CDR3 DNA follows: TGCGCCAGCAGCCAGGGGACAGGGGCCGCGAACACCGGGGAGCTGTTTTTT.

This rearrangement joins TRBV7-2 to TRBJ1-1; 7 bases fit TRBD1. The CDR3 covers 14 residues. Germline assignment: CDR1 SGHTA and CDR2 FQGNSA. V was pared by 3 bases and J by 1 base, with 2 bases of the junction left unmatched. CDR3 bases: TGTGCCAGCAGCTTGACAGGGTCGAACACTGAAGCTTTCTTT. This translates into CASSLTGSNTEAFF. Drawing the rest from reference TRBV7-2 and TRBJ1-1, the complete variable domain is GAGVSQSPSNKVTEKGKDVELRCDPISGHTALYWYRQSLGQGLEFLIYFQGNSAPDKSGLPSDRFSAERTGGSVSTLTIQRTQQEDSAVYLCASSLTGSNTEAFFGQGTRLTVV.